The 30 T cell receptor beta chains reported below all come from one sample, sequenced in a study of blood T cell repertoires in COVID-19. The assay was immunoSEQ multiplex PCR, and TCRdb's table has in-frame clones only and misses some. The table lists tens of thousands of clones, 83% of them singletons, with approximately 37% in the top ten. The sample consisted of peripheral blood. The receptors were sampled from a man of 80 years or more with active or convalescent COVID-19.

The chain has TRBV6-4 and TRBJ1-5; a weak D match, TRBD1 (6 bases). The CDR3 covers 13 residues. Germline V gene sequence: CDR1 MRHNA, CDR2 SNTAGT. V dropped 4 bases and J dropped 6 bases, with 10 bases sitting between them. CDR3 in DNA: TGTGCCAGCAGTGGGGGGCTGGGTCAGCCCCAGCATTTT. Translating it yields CASSGGLGQPQHF.

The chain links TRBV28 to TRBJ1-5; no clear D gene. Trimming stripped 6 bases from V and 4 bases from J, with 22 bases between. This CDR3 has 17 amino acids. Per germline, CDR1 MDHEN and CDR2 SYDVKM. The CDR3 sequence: CASRHGSSGSHNQPQHF. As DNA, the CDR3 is TGTGCCAGCAGACACGGGTCTTCCGGCAGCCATAATCAGCCCCAGCATTTT.

Written as DNA, the CDR3 is TGTGCCAGCAGCGTAGAGAGGGTCGCGGGGGCCCCGGGAACCGGGGAGCTGTTTTTT. This gives the protein CASSVERVAGAPGTGELFF. The chain recombines TRBV9 with TRBJ2-2, with D maybe TRBD2 (7 bases). The CDR3 length is 19 residues. Germline loops: CDR1 SGDLS, CDR2 YYNGEE. V was shortened by 0 bases and J by 5 bases, with 23 bases between the two germline ends.

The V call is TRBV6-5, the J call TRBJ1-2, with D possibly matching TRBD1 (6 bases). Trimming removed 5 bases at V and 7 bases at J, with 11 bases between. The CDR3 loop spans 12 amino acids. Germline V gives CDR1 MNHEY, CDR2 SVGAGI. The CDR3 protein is CASSNEGVGYTF. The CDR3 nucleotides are TGTGCCAGCAGTAACGAGGGGGTTGGCTACACCTTC.

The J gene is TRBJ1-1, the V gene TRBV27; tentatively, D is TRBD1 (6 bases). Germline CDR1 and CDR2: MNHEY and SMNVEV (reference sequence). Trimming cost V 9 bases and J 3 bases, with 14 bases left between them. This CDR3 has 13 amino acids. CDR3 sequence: CASQRQGYTEAFF. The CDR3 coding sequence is TGTGCCAGTCAGAGGCAGGGGTACACTGAAGCTTTCTTT.

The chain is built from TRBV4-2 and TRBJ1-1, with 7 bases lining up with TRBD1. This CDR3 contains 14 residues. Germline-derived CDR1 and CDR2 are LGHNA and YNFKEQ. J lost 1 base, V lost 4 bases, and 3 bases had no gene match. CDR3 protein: CASSPGGANTEAFF. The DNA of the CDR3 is TGTGCCAGCAGCCCAGGGGGAGCGAACACTGAAGCTTTCTTT.

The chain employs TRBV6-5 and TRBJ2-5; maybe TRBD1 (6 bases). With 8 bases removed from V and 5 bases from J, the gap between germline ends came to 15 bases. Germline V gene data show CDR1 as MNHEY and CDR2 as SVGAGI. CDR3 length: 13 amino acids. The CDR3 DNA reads TGTGCCAGCCGGAAAACAGGGCGCGAGACCCAGTACTTC. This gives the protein CASRKTGRETQYF.

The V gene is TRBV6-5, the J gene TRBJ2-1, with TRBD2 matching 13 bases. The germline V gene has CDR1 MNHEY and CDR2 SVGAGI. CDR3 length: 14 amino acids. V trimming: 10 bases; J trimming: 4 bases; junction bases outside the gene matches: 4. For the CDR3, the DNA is TGTGCCACTGGGACTAGCGGGATTTACAATGAGCAGTTCTTC. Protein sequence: CATGTSGIYNEQFF.

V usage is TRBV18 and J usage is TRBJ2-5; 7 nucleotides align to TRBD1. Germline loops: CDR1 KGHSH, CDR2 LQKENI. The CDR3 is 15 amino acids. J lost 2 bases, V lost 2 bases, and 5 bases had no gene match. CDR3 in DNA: TGTGCCAGCTCACCAAGCAGGGGGATGCAAGAGACCCAGTACTTC. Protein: CASSPSRGMQETQYF.

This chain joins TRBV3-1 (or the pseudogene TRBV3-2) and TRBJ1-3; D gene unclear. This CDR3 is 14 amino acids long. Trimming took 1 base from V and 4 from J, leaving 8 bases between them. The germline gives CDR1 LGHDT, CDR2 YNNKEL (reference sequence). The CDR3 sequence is CASSQVAEGNTIYF. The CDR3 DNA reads TGTGCCAGCAGCCAAGTGGCAGAAGGAAACACCATATATTTT.

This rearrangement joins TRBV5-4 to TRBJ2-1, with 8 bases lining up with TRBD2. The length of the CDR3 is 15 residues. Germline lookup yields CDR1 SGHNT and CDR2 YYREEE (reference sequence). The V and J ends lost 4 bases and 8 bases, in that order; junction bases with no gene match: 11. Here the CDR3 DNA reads TGTGCCAGCAGCGTCGGGACTAGAGTTATCGATGAGCAGTTCTTC. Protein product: CASSVGTRVIDEQFF. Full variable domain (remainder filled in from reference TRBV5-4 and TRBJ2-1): ETGVTQSPTHLIKTRGQQVTLRCSSQSGHNTVSWYQQALGQGPQFIFQYYREEENGRGNFPPRFSGLQFPNYSSELNVNALELDDSALYLCASSVGTRVIDEQFFGPGTRLTVL.

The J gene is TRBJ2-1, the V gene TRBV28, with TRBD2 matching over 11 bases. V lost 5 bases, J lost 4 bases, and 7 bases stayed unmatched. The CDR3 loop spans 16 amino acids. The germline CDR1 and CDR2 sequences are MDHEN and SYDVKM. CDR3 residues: CASSPSRLAGYNEQFF. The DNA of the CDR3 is TGTGCCAGCAGTCCTTCCCGACTAGCGGGGTACAATGAGCAGTTCTTC.

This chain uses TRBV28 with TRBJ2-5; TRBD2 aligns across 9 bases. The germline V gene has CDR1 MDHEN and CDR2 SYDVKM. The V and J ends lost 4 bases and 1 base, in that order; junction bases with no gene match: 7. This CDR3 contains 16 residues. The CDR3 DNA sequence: TGTGCCAGCAGTTCCACGACTAGCGGATTCCAAGAGACCCAGTACTTC. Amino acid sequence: CASSSTTSGFQETQYF.

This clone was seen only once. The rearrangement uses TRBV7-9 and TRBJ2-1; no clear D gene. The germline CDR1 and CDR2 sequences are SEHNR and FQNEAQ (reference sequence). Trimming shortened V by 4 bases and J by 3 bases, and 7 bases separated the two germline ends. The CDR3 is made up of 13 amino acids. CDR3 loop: CASSSGVYNEQFF. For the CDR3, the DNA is TGTGCCAGCAGCTCCGGTGTCTACAATGAGCAGTTCTTC.

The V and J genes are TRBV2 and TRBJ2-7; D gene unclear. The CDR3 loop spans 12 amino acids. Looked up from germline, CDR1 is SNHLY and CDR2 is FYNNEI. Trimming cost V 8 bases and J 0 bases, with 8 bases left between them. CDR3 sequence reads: CASRLSSYEQYF. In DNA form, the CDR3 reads TGTGCCAGCCGACTCAGCTCCTACGAGCAGTACTTC.

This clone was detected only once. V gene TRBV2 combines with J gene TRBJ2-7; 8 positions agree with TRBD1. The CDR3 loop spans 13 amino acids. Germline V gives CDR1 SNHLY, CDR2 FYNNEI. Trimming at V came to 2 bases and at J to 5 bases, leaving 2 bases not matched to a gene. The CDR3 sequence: CASSERTGNEQYF. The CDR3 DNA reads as TGTGCCAGCAGTGAAAGGACAGGGAACGAGCAGTACTTC.

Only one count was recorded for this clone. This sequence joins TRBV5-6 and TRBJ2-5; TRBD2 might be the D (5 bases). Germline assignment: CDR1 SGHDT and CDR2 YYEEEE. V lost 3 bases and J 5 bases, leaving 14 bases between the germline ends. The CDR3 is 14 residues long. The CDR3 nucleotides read TGTGCCAGCAGCTCGTCGGGATCACGGGAGACCCAGTACTTC. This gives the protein CASSSSGSRETQYF. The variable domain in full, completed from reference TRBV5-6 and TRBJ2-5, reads DAGVTQSPTHLIKTRGQQVTLRCSPKSGHDTVSWYQQALGQGPQFIFQYYEEEERQRGNFPDRFSGHQFPNYSSELNVNALLLGDSALYLCASSSSGSRETQYFGPGTRLLVL.

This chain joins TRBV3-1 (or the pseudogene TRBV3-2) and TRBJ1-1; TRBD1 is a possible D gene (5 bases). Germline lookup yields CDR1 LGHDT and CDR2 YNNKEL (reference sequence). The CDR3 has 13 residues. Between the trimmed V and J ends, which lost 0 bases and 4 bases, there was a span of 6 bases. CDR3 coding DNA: TGTGCCAGCAGCCAAGATAGGGGCACTGAAGCTTTCTTT. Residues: CASSQDRGTEAFF.

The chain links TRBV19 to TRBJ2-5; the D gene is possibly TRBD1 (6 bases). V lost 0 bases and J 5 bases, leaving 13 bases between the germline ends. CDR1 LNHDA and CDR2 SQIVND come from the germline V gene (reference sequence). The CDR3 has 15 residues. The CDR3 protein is CASSIDLQGRETQYF. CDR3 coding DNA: TGTGCCAGTAGTATAGATCTACAGGGAAGGGAGACCCAGTACTTC.

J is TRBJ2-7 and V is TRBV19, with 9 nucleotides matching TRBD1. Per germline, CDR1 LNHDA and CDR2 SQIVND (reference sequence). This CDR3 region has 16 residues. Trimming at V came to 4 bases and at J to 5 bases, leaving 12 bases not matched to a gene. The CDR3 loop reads CASSTITGTGRNEQYF. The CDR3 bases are TGTGCCAGTAGTACCATTACCGGGACAGGGAGAAACGAGCAGTACTTC. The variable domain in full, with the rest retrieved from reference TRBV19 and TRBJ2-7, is DGGITQSPKYLFRKEGQNVTLSCEQNLNHDAMYWYRQDPGQGLRLIYYSQIVNDFQKGDIAEGYSVSREKKESFPLTVTSAQKNPTAFYLCASSTITGTGRNEQYFGPGTRLTVT.

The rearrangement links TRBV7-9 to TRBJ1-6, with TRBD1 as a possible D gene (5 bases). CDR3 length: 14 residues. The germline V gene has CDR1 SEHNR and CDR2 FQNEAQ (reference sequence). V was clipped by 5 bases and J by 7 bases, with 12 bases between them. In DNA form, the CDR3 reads TGTGCCAGCAGCCAGGACATCGGCAATTCACCCCTCCACTTT. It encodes CASSQDIGNSPLHF.

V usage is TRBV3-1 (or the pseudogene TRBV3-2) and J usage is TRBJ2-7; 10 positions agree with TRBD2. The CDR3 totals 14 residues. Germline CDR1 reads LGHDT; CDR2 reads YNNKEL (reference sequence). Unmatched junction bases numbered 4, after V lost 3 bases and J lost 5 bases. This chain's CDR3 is CASSHASGSDEQYF. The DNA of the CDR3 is TGTGCCAGCAGCCACGCTAGCGGGAGTGACGAGCAGTACTTC.

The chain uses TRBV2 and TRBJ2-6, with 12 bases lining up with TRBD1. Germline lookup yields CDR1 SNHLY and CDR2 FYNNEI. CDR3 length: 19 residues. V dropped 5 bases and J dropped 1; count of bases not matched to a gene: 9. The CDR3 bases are TGTGCCAGCAGTCAAAGGGACAGGGGGCGGCCTTCTGGGGCCAACGTCCTGACTTTC. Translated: CASSQRDRGRPSGANVLTF.

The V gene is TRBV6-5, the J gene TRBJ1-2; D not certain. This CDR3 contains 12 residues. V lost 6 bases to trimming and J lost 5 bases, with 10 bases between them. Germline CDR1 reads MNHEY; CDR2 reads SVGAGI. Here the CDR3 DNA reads TGTGCCAGCAGCCTTTCCGGTTATGGCTACACCTTC. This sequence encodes CASSLSGYGYTF.

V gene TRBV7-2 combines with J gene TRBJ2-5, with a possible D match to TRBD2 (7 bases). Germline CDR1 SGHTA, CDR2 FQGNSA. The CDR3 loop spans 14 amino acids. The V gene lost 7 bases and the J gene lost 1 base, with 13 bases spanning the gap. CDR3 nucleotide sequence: TGTGCCAGCAACCTAGGGGGGGCCCAAGAGACCCAGTACTTC. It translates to CASNLGGAQETQYF.

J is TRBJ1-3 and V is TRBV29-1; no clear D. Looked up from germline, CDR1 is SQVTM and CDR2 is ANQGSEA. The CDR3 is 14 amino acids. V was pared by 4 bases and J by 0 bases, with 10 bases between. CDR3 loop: CSVALQTSGNTIYF. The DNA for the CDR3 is TGCAGCGTTGCATTACAGACCTCTGGAAACACCATATATTTT.

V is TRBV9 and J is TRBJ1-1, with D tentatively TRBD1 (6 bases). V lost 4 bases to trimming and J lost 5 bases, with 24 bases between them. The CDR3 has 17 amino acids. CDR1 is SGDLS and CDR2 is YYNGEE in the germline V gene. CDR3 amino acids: CASSPPGQGRERTEAFF. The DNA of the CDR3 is TGTGCCAGCAGCCCCCCGGGGCAGGGGCGTGAGCGGACTGAAGCTTTCTTT. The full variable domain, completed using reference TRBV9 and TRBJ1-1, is DSGVTQTPKHLITATGQRVTLRCSPRSGDLSVYWYQQSLDQGLQFLIQYYNGEERAKGNILERFSAQQFPDLHSELNLSSLELGDSALYFCASSPPGQGRERTEAFFGQGTRLTVV.

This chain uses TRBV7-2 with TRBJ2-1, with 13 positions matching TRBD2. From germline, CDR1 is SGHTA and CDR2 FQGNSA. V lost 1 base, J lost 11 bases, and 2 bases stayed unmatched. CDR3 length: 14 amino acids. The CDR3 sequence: CASSLEGLAGKQFF. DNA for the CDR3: TGTGCCAGCAGCTTAGAGGGACTAGCGGGAAAGCAGTTCTTC.

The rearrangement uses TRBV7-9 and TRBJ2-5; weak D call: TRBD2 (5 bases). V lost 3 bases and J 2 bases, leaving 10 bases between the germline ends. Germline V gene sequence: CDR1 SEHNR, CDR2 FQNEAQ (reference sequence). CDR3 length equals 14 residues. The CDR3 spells CASSFGGSQETQYF. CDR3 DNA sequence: TGTGCCAGCAGCTTTGGCGGGTCTCAAGAGACCCAGTACTTC.

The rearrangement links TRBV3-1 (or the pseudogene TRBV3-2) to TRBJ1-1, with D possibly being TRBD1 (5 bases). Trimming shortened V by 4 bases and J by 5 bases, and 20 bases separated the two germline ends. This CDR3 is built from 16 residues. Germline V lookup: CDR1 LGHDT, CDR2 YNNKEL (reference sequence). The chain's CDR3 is CASSPPGLMKGTEAFF. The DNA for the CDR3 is TGTGCCAGCAGCCCACCGGGACTCATGAAGGGAACTGAAGCTTTCTTT.